These 9 T cell receptor beta chains were all obtained from the same sample, sequenced in a study of T-cell reconstitution after alpha-beta-depleted transplantation in children. Unique molecular identifiers were incorporated when the TCRbeta library was constructed. TCRdb reanalysed the PCR reads using MiXCR and keeps one entry per CDR3 protein. The data show nearly 400,000 distinct CDR3 sequences, with about a fifth seen just once and 3.5% to 4% held by the top ten. The input for sequencing was PBMCs from the stem cell graft donor, taken from the stem cell graft. The receptors originated from a human donor who donated a stem cell graft to a child with acute myeloid leukemia.

This clonotype has just a few counts. The chain links TRBV5-1 to TRBJ1-1, with a tentative D call TRBD1 (6 bases). The germline gives CDR1 SGHRS, CDR2 YFSETQ. The CDR3 covers 12 residues. Trimming removed 4 bases at V and 7 bases at J, with 11 bases between. In nucleotides, the CDR3 is TGCGCCAGCAGCCCTAAGGGGGGTGAAGCTTTCTTT. Its translation is CASSPKGGEAFF.

The chain combines TRBV21-1 with TRBJ2-7; the tabulated D call, TRBD1, remains unverified against the DNA. TRBV21-1 is flagged as a pseudogene. The CDR3 runs to 16 residues. The CDR3 loop is CASSDRDRGRIDEQYF. As DNA, the CDR3 is TGTGCCAGCAGCGACCGGGACAGAGGAAGGATCGACGAGCAGTACTTC.

This clonotype was picked up a small number of times. This sequence joins TRBV5-1 and TRBJ2-7; 7 bases agree with TRBD1. The J segment lost 3 bases and the V segment lost 4 bases, leaving 10 bases of the junction unmatched. CDR1 and CDR2 (germline): SGHRS, YFSETQ. The CDR3 length is 15 residues. CDR3 DNA sequence: TGCGCCAGCAGCCCATCGGGACAGAGCAGCTACGAGCAGTACTTC. It yields the protein CASSPSGQSSYEQYF.

The V and J genes are TRBV5-1 and TRBJ2-5, with 8 bases lining up with TRBD2. CDR3 length: 14 amino acids. The V gene's germline CDR1 is SGHRS and CDR2 YFSETQ. V lost 4 bases to trimming and J lost 6 bases; unmatched junction nucleotides: 8. The CDR3 bases are TGCGCCAGCAGCGATTTAGCGGGAAGCCAGACCCAGTACTTC. Encoded protein: CASSDLAGSQTQYF. Using reference TRBV5-1 and TRBJ2-5 for the parts outside the CDR3, the full variable domain is KAGVTQTPRYLIKTRGQQVTLSCSPISGHRSVSWYQQTPGQGLQFLFEYFSETQRNKGNFPGRFSGRQFSNSRSEMNVSTLELGDSALYLCASSDLAGSQTQYFGPGTRLLVL.

This clonotype was detected ten times or more. The V call is TRBV20-1, the J call TRBJ2-2, with D hard to call. The CDR3 is 11 residues long. V gave up 3 bases and J gave up 7 bases, with 6 bases separating them. Germline V gene lookup returns CDR1 DFQATT and CDR2 SNEGSKA (reference sequence). CDR3 amino acids: CSARLGGELFF. DNA of the CDR3: TGCAGTGCTAGGTTAGGCGGGGAGCTGTTTTTT.

This chain joins TRBV4-2 and TRBJ1-4; D uncertain. Deletions cut 0 bases from V and 12 bases from J, with 8 bases between. Per germline, CDR1 LGHNA and CDR2 YNFKEQ. CDR3 size: 12 residues. In DNA, the CDR3 is TGTGCCAGCAGCCAAGATAGGGAGGAACTGTTTTTT. This encodes CASSQDREELFF.

The rearrangement uses TRBV24-1 and TRBJ1-5; 7 bases align to TRBD1. The length of the CDR3 is 15 residues. V gave up 4 bases and J gave up 3 bases; unmatched junction bases: 5. Germline CDR1 KGHDR, CDR2 SFDVKD. DNA for the CDR3: TGTGCCACCAGTGACCAAGGACAGGCCAATCAGCCCCAGCATTTT. Its protein is CATSDQGQANQPQHF.

This sequence joins TRBV28 and TRBJ2-3; TRBD2 matches at 13 bases. With V trimmed by 7 bases and J by 5 bases, 9 bases remained unmatched. Germline lookup yields CDR1 MDHEN and CDR2 SYDVKM. This CDR3 region has 16 residues. The CDR3 DNA follows: TGTGCCAGCACCGTTGGACTAGCGGGAGACCGAGATACGCAGTATTTT. As protein: CASTVGLAGDRDTQYF. The full variable domain, with the rest looked up from reference TRBV28 and TRBJ2-3, is DVKVTQSSRYLVKRTGEKVFLECVQDMDHENMFWYRQDPGLGLRLIYFSYDVKMKEKGDIPEGYSVSREKKERFSLILESASTNQTSMYLCASTVGLAGDRDTQYFGPGTRLTVL.

This clonotype was seen a handful of times. V usage is TRBV12-5 and J usage is TRBJ2-1, with D possibly being TRBD2 (5 bases). V lost 9 bases to trimming and J lost 5 bases, with 8 bases between them. In germline, CDR1 is LGHNT, CDR2 FRNRAP. This CDR3 is 11 amino acids long. The DNA of the CDR3 is TGTGCTAGGGAGGAGAACAATGAGCAGTTCTTC. This gives the protein CAREENNEQFF.